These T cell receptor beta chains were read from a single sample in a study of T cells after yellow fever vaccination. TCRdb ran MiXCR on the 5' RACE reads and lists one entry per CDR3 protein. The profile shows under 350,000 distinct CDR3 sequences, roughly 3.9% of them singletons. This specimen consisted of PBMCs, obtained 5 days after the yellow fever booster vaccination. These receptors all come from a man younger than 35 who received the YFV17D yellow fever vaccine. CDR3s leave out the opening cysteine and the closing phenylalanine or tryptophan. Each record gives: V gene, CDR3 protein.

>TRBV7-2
ASTLRQGAGVNYGYT
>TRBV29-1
SASRGNYGYT
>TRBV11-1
ASSLDSGPGANVLT
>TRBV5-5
ASSVFLAGGTYNEQF
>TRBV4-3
ASSHRQGLYNEQF
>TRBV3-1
ASSPSLDTNTEAF
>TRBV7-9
ASSPRRGPSVGEQY
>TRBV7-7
ASSPGSGGQETQY
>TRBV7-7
ASSLGYRREQF
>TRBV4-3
ASSQEMGLGPEAF
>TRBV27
ASRKTSRSSYNEQF
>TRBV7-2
ASSFVATVPTYNEQF
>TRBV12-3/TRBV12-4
ALSWGAPYNEQF
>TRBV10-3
AISDGTPYEQY
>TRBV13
ASSHGQGIDTINTGELF
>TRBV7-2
ASSLEVYTQY
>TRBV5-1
ASSRTVAKNIQY
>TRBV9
ASSGAGGSGYT
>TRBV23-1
ASSQSVDPLKQF
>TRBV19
ASSSTTRAGYT
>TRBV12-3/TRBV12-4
ASSFRAGTDQPQH
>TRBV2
ASTDRRNNQPQH
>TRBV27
ASSLRIVTSTDTQY
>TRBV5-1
ASSLAGQDNQPQH
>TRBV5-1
ASSLEEERLNYEQY
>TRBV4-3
ASSQDGGGAGSGDTQY
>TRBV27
ASSLSWGQRDTQY
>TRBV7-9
ASSTGAVNYGYT
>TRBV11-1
ASSGAGQGSYEQY